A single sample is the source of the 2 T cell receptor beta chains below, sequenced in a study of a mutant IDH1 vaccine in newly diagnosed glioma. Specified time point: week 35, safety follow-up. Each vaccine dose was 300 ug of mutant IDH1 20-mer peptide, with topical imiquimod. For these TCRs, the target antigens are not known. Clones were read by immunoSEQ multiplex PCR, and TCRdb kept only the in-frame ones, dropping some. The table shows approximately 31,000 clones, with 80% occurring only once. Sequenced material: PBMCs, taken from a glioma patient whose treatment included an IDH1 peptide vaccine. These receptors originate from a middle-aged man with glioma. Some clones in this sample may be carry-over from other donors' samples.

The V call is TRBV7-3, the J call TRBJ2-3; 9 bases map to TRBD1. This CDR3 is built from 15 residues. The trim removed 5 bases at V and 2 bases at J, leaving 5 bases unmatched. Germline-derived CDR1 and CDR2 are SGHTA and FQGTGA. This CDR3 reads CASSPGTGNTDTQYF. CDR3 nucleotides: TGTGCCAGCAGCCCCGGGACAGGGAACACAGATACGCAGTATTTT.

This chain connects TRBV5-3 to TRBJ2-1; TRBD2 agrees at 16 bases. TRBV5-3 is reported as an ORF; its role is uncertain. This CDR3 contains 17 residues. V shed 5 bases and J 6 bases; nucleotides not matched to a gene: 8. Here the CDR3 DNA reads TGTGCCAGAAGAACCGGGACTAGCGGGGGGGGCCTCAATGAGCAGTTCTTC. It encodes CARRTGTSGGGLNEQFF.